These 16 T cell receptor beta chains originate from one sample sequenced in a study of T cell clusters in autoimmune cytopenias. Tens of thousands of genome equivalents of blood DNA were amplified for TRB. TRB was amplified by touch-down multiplex PCR, primer pools A and B combined. After re-calling the multiplex PCR reads, TCRdb lists one entry per CDR3 protein, DNA absent. Its table lists about 6,300 distinct CDR3 sequences. The data were also submitted as part of a second study, on T cell repertoires in aging, cancer and after chemotherapy.

The specimen sequenced was peripheral blood. These receptors were obtained from a human donor in good health.

The chain links TRBV6-5 to TRBJ2-3; the TRBD2 assignment by TCRdb is unverifiable without DNA. Germline values: CDR1 MNHEY, CDR2 SVGAGI. The CDR3 has 18 residues. CDR3 region: CASSGCTSGGLGTDTQYF.

This clonotype is labeled medium-sized based on frequency. The chain employs TRBV29-1 and TRBJ1-2; TCRdb's D gene call, TRBD1, goes unchecked for lack of DNA. The germline CDR1 and CDR2 sequences are SQVTM and ANQGSEA. The CDR3 consists of 13 residues. The CDR3 protein is CSVEEALNYGYTF.

This clonotype counts as medium-sized (0.01 to 0.1%) by frequency. This chain connects TRBV19 to TRBJ2-7; the TCRdb call, TRBD1, lacks DNA for checking. This CDR3 is built from 15 residues. Germline V gene lookup returns CDR1 LNHDA and CDR2 SQIVND (reference sequence). The CDR3 here is CASSPWDRARYEQYF.

This chain links TRBV11-2 with TRBJ2-2. Germline values: CDR1 SGHAT, CDR2 FQNNGV. There are 12 residues in the CDR3. CDR3 in amino acids: CASRPESGELFF.

The genes are TRBV10-3 and TRBJ1-2; the TCRdb call, TRBD1, lacks DNA for checking. The CDR3 totals 15 residues. Germline CDR1 and CDR2: ENHRY and SYGVKD. This CDR3 reads CAITSTGIVNYGYTF.

The chain has TRBV11-2 and TRBJ2-1. The CDR3 is 14 residues long. Germline assignment: CDR1 SGHAT and CDR2 FQNNGV. The CDR3 sequence is CASSLDMADNEQFF.

The rearrangement links TRBV6-2 or TRBV6-3 to TRBJ2-1; TCRdb's D gene call, TRBD2, goes unchecked for lack of DNA. CDR1 is MNHEY, CDR2 SVGEGT, per germline. The CDR3 is 14 residues long. Here the CDR3 reads CASSGLAGNYEQFF.

Its frequency marks this clonotype as medium-sized. The chain couples TRBV12-3 or TRBV12-4 to TRBJ2-1. The CDR3 has 14 residues. CDR3 loop: CASSPKNGVGSQFF.

The chain employs TRBV19 and TRBJ1-5. This CDR3 spans 15 amino acids. Looked up from germline, CDR1 is LNHDA and CDR2 is SQIVND (reference sequence). The CDR3 loop is CASSIFKPSHQPQHF.

This clonotype is labeled medium-sized based on frequency. The V call is TRBV19, the J call TRBJ2-1; TCRdb's D call of TRBD1 is untestable without DNA. The CDR3 runs to 15 residues. The V gene's germline CDR1 is LNHDA and CDR2 SQIVND (reference sequence). The CDR3 protein is CASSDPGQTYNEQFF.

V and J are TRBV5-1 and TRBJ2-2; TCRdb designates TRBD1, a call that cannot be tested without DNA. The CDR3 has 18 amino acids. Germline assignment: CDR1 SGHRS and CDR2 YFSETQ. The CDR3 loop is CASSPGTGGNMNTGELFF. Based on the CDR3 plus reference TRBV5-1 and TRBJ2-2, the full variable domain is KAGVTQTPRYLIKTRGQQVTLSCSPISGHRSVSWYQQTPGQGLQFLFEYFSETQRNKGNFPGRFSGRQFSNSRSEMNVSTLELGDSALYLCASSPGTGGNMNTGELFFGEGSRLTVL.

The genes are TRBV6-2 or TRBV6-3 and TRBJ2-7; there is no DNA to check the TCRdb D call of TRBD1. The CDR3 is made up of 14 amino acids. Germline-derived CDR1 and CDR2 are MNHEY and SVGEGT. This CDR3 reads CASRRPEYPGEQYF.

This rearrangement joins TRBV5-8 to TRBJ2-5; TCRdb's assignment of TRBD1 cannot be checked, as there is no DNA. This CDR3 contains 13 residues. Looked up from germline, CDR1 is SGHTS and CDR2 is YDEGEE. CDR3 in amino acids: CASSLQGQETQYF.

The chain employs TRBV5-5 and TRBJ1-2; with no DNA, the TCRdb D assignment of TRBD1 cannot be verified. Per the germline V gene, CDR1 is SGHKS and CDR2 is YYEKEE (reference sequence). This CDR3 is 15 amino acids long. CDR3 region: CASSQSRDRDYGYTF.

The genes are TRBV10-3 and TRBJ1-1; the D gene TCRdb calls, TRBD1, cannot be checked with no DNA. In germline, CDR1 is ENHRY, CDR2 SYGVKD. CDR3 length: 17 amino acids. The CDR3 is CAKGGIGSDYLNTEAFF.

The gene calls are TRBV11-2 and TRBJ2-3. Germline assignment: CDR1 SGHAT and CDR2 FQNNGV. This CDR3 region has 14 residues. The CDR3 loop is CASSLVGRTDTQYF.